Reported below is one T cell receptor beta chain. MiXCR, run by TCRdb on the RT-PCR reads, gives a single entry per CDR3 protein. Of about 680,000 distinct CDR3 sequences listed, over 12% were seen once; the top ten hold 3.6%. V shed 2 bases and J shed 1 base, with 12 bases lying between them. The length of the CDR3 is 15 residues. Germline V gene sequence: CDR1 SGHDT, CDR2 YYEEEE. The clonotype was recovered from a female donor in good health, serving as a healthy control. This chain connects TRBV5-6 to TRBJ1-1; D is undetermined. The sample was memory CD4+ T cells from blood. CDR3 DNA sequence: TGTGCCAGCAGCTTTAGAGGGCGGGCGAACACTGAAGCTTTCTTT. Protein product: CASSFRGRANTEAFF. Together with reference TRBV5-6 and TRBJ1-1, the CDR3 gives the full variable domain: DAGVTQSPTHLIKTRGQQVTLRCSPKSGHDTVSWYQQALGQGPQFIFQYYEEEERQRGNFPDRFSGHQFPNYSSELNVNALLLGDSALYLCASSFRGRANTEAFFGQGTRLTVV.